This T cell receptor (beta chain) came from a study of CD8+ T cells in alopecia areata. Background on the study: Treated patients took oral tofacitinib at 5 to 10 mg twice daily. Study-wide findings and caveats: Numerous expanded lesional clones remained in scalp and blood during tofacitinib.

RNA extraction and reverse transcription yielded cDNA as sequencing template. Only in-frame clones appear in the TCRdb table, and some are missing; sequencing was by immunoSEQ multiplex PCR. The sample lists about 190,000 clones; less than 65% were seen once. In regard to this clone: Its antigen is still unknown.

Treatment here: oral pan-JAK inhibitor, 5-10 mg twice daily. The germline gives CDR1 ENHRY, CDR2 SYGVKD. Trimming pared 10 bases from V and 10 bases from J, leaving 20 bases between. This CDR3 is built from 14 residues. This TCR came from a human donor with alopecia areata. Specimen: CD4+ T cells sorted from blood, collected at week 4, from a patient treated with tofacitinib. The chain carries TRBV10-3 and TRBJ1-6; D might be TRBD1 (5 bases). The CDR3 coding sequence is TGTGCCACCCGGGGGGGTCACTTCGAATCACCCCTCCACTTT. Its protein is CATRGGHFESPLHF.